The 32 T cell receptor beta chains given below trace back to one sample, sequenced in a study of blood T cell repertoires in COVID-19. Data came from immunoSEQ multiplex PCR; TCRdb stores just in-frame clones and leaves some out. The repertoire holds about 290,000 clones, with around four fifths as singletons. The sample was peripheral blood. The source is a woman aged 45-65 years with active or convalescent COVID-19.

The chain combines TRBV5-8 with TRBJ1-5; D is undetermined. The germline CDR1 and CDR2 sequences are SGHTS and YDEGEE. The V gene lost 0 bases and the J gene lost 2 bases, with 12 bases spanning the gap. The CDR3 has 16 residues. DNA for the CDR3: TGTGCCAGCAGCTTGGCGGGGATCCCAGGCAATCAGCCCCAGCATTTT. It encodes CASSLAGIPGNQPQHF.

The chain has TRBV5-1 and TRBJ1-6; D is possibly TRBD1 (6 bases). CDR1 is SGHRS and CDR2 is YFSETQ in the germline V gene. V lost 6 bases to trimming and J lost 6 bases, with 13 bases between them. The CDR3 is 14 residues long. The CDR3 protein is CASKTDRSNSPLHF. Written as DNA, the CDR3 is TGCGCCAGCAAAACCGACAGGAGTAATTCACCCCTCCACTTT.

The chain joins TRBV13 to TRBJ2-1; TRBD2 aligns across 9 bases. Germline CDR1 and CDR2: PRHDT and FYEKMQ (reference sequence). This CDR3 has 16 residues. V lost 5 bases and J lost 6; bases outside the gene matches: 11. For the CDR3, the DNA is TGTGCCAGCAGCCCCTTGAGAGGAGCGGGAGGCAATGAGCAGTTCTTC. This sequence encodes CASSPLRGAGGNEQFF.

The chain employs TRBV5-1 and TRBJ2-5; 7 bases line up with TRBD1. The J segment lost 4 bases and the V segment lost 8 bases, leaving 14 bases of the junction unmatched. This CDR3 is built from 15 residues. CDR1 is SGHRS and CDR2 is YFSETQ in the germline V gene. CDR3 in amino acids: CASNKPDRDGETQYF. The CDR3 coding sequence is TGCGCCAGTAATAAACCCGACAGGGACGGAGAGACCCAGTACTTC.

The V and J genes are TRBV5-6 and TRBJ1-2; no clear D. Between the trimmed V and J ends, which lost 5 bases and 2 bases, there was a span of 10 bases. CDR3 length: 13 residues. CDR1 is SGHDT and CDR2 is YYEEEE in the germline V gene. As DNA, the CDR3 is TGTGCCAGCAGTGAAGGAGGCAACTATGGCTACACCTTC. This codes for CASSEGGNYGYTF. The full variable domain, completed using reference TRBV5-6 and TRBJ1-2, is DAGVTQSPTHLIKTRGQQVTLRCSPKSGHDTVSWYQQALGQGPQFIFQYYEEEERQRGNFPDRFSGHQFPNYSSELNVNALLLGDSALYLCASSEGGNYGYTFGSGTRLTVV.

Comments on this clone: Different DNA sequences within this sample yield the same CDR3. This chain connects TRBV12-3 or TRBV12-4 to TRBJ1-1; D gene unclear. Trimming took 3 bases from V and 4 from J, leaving 6 bases between them. The CDR3 has 12 residues. CDR3 loop: CASSFPGTEAFF. CDR3 DNA sequence: TGTGCCAGCAGTTTTCCGGGCACTGAAGCTTTCTTT.

V and J are TRBV3-1 (or the pseudogene TRBV3-2) and TRBJ2-3, with 11 bases identical to TRBD2. Germline V CDR1 and CDR2: LGHDT, YNNKEL (reference sequence). The V segment lost 0 bases and the J segment 6 bases; nucleotides outside the gene matches: 5. The CDR3 consists of 16 residues. The CDR3 spells CASSQDWASGRDTQYF. The CDR3 DNA reads as TGTGCCAGCAGCCAAGATTGGGCTAGCGGGAGGGATACGCAGTATTTT.

J is TRBJ1-2 and V is TRBV6-1, with 8 bases lining up with TRBD1. Germline CDR1 reads MNHNS; CDR2 reads SASEGT. V gave up 3 bases and J gave up 9 bases; unmatched junction bases: 9. CDR3 length equals 14 residues. The CDR3 is CASSESTGTGSYTF. As DNA, the CDR3 is TGTGCCAGCAGTGAGAGTACCGGGACAGGAAGCTACACCTTC.

The chain couples TRBV7-9 to TRBJ2-5, with TRBD1 matching over 11 bases. Germline CDR1 is SEHNR and CDR2 is FQNEAQ (reference sequence). This CDR3 comprises 15 residues. V lost 5 bases and J lost 4; bases outside the gene matches: 6. The chain's CDR3 is CASSTWDRGGETQYF. The CDR3 DNA reads as TGTGCCAGCAGCACATGGGACAGGGGGGGAGAGACCCAGTACTTC.

This clone appeared a few times. The chain uses TRBV15 and TRBJ1-1; D not resolved. The CDR3 length is 15 residues. V lost 2 bases to trimming and J lost 1 base, with 11 bases between them. Germline lookup yields CDR1 LNHNV and CDR2 YYDKDF (reference sequence). The CDR3 loop is CATSRPTERNTEAFF. The CDR3 region has the DNA TGTGCCACCAGCAGACCTACAGAAAGGAACACTGAAGCTTTCTTT.

This clone came up once. V usage is TRBV18 and J usage is TRBJ2-6; TRBD1 aligns across 9 bases. Per germline, CDR1 KGHSH and CDR2 LQKENI. Trimming took 3 bases from V and 0 from J; bases not matched to a gene: 3. CDR3 length equals 17 residues. CDR3 loop: CASSPGQGTSGANVLTF. Written as DNA, the CDR3 is TGTGCCAGCTCACCGGGACAGGGAACCTCTGGGGCCAACGTCCTGACTTTC.

This chain connects TRBV5-4 to TRBJ2-5, with a possible D match to TRBD1 (7 bases). From germline, CDR1 is SGHNT and CDR2 YYREEE (reference sequence). Trimming took off 3 bases at V and 5 bases at J, with 14 bases between the two ends. The CDR3 has 14 amino acids. Written as DNA, the CDR3 is TGTGCCAGCAGCTCACAGACAGGGAGGGAGACCCAGTACTTC. Its translation: CASSSQTGRETQYF.

The V and J genes are TRBV18 and TRBJ2-7; a possible D gene is TRBD1 (5 bases). The V end lost 1 base, the J end lost 7 bases, and 14 bases lay between the germline ends. The CDR3 is 14 amino acids. Germline CDR1 is KGHSH and CDR2 is LQKENI. The CDR3 bases are TGTGCCAGCTCACCACGACCCCGTAGGGGAGAGCAGTACTTC. Translating it yields CASSPRPRRGEQYF.

The chain recombines TRBV2 with TRBJ2-5, with 9 bases matching TRBD2. Germline V gene data show CDR1 as SNHLY and CDR2 as FYNNEI. This CDR3 is built from 15 residues. Trimming removed 6 bases from V and 2 bases from J; junction bases left unmatched: 7. CDR3 coding DNA: TGTGCCAGCAGGGCCCGGACTAGCGTGCAAGAGACCCAGTACTTC. Residues: CASRARTSVQETQYF.

V and J are TRBV6-5 and TRBJ1-6, with a tentative D call TRBD1 (6 bases). The V gene lost 6 bases and the J gene lost 5 bases, with 14 bases spanning the gap. The germline V gene has CDR1 MNHEY and CDR2 SVGAGI. CDR3 length: 15 residues. CDR3 DNA sequence: TGTGCCAGCAGACTTCCGGCAGGGGATAATTCACCCCTCCACTTT. It encodes CASRLPAGDNSPLHF.

The chain is built from TRBV5-6 and TRBJ2-7; D is perhaps TRBD1 (6 bases). Trimming pared 4 bases from V and 3 bases from J, leaving 11 bases between. This CDR3 region has 13 residues. Germline CDR1 reads SGHDT; CDR2 reads YYEEEE. CDR3 residues: CASSPKQGYEQYF. The CDR3 region has the DNA TGTGCCAGCAGCCCGAAACAGGGCTACGAGCAGTACTTC.

This clone was seen a few times. Additional DNA sequences in this sample encode the identical CDR3. V gene TRBV2 combines with J gene TRBJ2-7; 11 nucleotides line up with TRBD2. V was clipped by 4 bases and J by 1 base; unmatched bases: 3. The germline CDR1 and CDR2 sequences are SNHLY and FYNNEI. This CDR3 has 15 amino acids. The CDR3 sequence: CASSGGTSGSYEQYF. The DNA for the CDR3 is TGTGCCAGCAGTGGGGGGACTAGCGGTTCCTACGAGCAGTACTTC.

The genes are TRBV2 and TRBJ2-1, with 7 bases identical to TRBD1. Losses at the gene ends were 2 bases for V and 8 bases for J; bases not matched to a gene: 9. The CDR3 length is 15 residues. The V gene's germline CDR1 is SNHLY and CDR2 FYNNEI. The CDR3 sequence is CASSERRTGSHEQFF. In DNA, the CDR3 is TGTGCCAGCAGTGAAAGGAGGACAGGCAGCCATGAGCAGTTCTTC.

The V call is TRBV18, the J call TRBJ1-2; 8 bases are a match to TRBD1. The ends lost 4 bases at V and 0 bases at J; junction bases unmatched: 4. Germline CDR1 KGHSH, CDR2 LQKENI. The CDR3 is 15 amino acids. The CDR3 coding sequence is TGTGCCAGCTCACGAGACAGGGGCCCTAACTATGGCTACACCTTC. It specifies CASSRDRGPNYGYTF.

J is TRBJ2-7 and V is TRBV2; D is possibly TRBD2 (6 bases). The germline V gene encodes CDR1 SNHLY and CDR2 FYNNEI. Trimming took off 4 bases at V and 2 bases at J, with 18 bases between the two ends. There are 16 residues in the CDR3. Here the CDR3 reads CASSVGPGTQAYEQYF. In DNA form, the CDR3 reads TGTGCCAGCAGTGTGGGACCCGGGACTCAAGCCTACGAGCAGTACTTC.

In its sample, this clone was seen once. The V call is TRBV27, the J call TRBJ2-3; 7 nucleotides agree with TRBD2. This CDR3 is built from 16 residues. Germline V lookup: CDR1 MNHEY, CDR2 SMNVEV (reference sequence). V was pared by 5 bases and J by 0 bases, with 8 bases of the junction left unmatched. The CDR3 bases are TGTGCCAGCAGTCGGTCCTCGGGACTAAGCACAGATACGCAGTATTTT. This codes for CASSRSSGLSTDTQYF.

V gene TRBV30 combines with J gene TRBJ2-5; D is possibly TRBD1 (5 bases). The germline V and J ends were trimmed by 4 bases and 5 bases, with 17 bases remaining between them. This CDR3 region has 14 residues. CDR1 GTSNPN and CDR2 SVGIG come from the germline V gene (reference sequence). The CDR3 DNA reads TGTGCCTGGAATCCTCAGGGAATAGGCGAGACCCAGTACTTC. Its translation is CAWNPQGIGETQYF.

The rearrangement joins TRBV19 to TRBJ2-7; 7 bases are shared with TRBD2. The germline gives CDR1 LNHDA, CDR2 SQIVND (reference sequence). The CDR3 is made up of 12 amino acids. Trimming cost V 5 bases and J 6 bases; bases outside gene matches: 4. CDR3 DNA: TGTGCCAGTAGTCCAGGACTAGGCGAGCAGTACTTC. The encoded protein is CASSPGLGEQYF.

The rearrangement links TRBV27 to TRBJ1-2, with D uncertain. In germline, CDR1 is MNHEY, CDR2 SMNVEV (reference sequence). The V gene lost 3 bases and the J gene lost 6 bases, with 11 bases spanning the gap. The CDR3 spans 13 residues. CDR3 protein: CASSFSGGDGYTF. The DNA of the CDR3 is TGTGCCAGCAGTTTCTCGGGCGGGGATGGCTACACCTTC.

This sequence joins TRBV7-2 and TRBJ1-2; 7 nucleotides match TRBD1. This CDR3 is built from 14 residues. Per the germline V gene, CDR1 is SGHTA and CDR2 is FQGNSA. V lost 1 base, J lost 4 bases, and 3 bases stayed unmatched. CDR3 bases: TGTGCCAGCAGCTTAGAGGGACAGATCTATGGCTACACCTTC. Protein sequence: CASSLEGQIYGYTF.

This clone was detected once. This chain connects TRBV2 to TRBJ2-1; TRBD2 is a possible D gene (5 bases). CDR3 length equals 14 residues. V shed 7 bases and J shed 0 bases, with 10 bases lying between them. Germline V gives CDR1 SNHLY, CDR2 FYNNEI. In DNA form, the CDR3 reads TGTGCCAGCAAGAATACTAGCTCCTACAATGAGCAGTTCTTC. Translation: CASKNTSSYNEQFF.

V usage is TRBV6-6 and J usage is TRBJ2-2, with 10 bases lining up with TRBD2. In germline, CDR1 is MNHNY, CDR2 SVGAGI (reference sequence). J lost 0 bases, V lost 5 bases, and 6 bases had no gene match. This CDR3 has 17 amino acids. Here the CDR3 DNA reads TGTGCCAGCAGTCCAATAGCGGGAGGTCCGAACACCGGGGAGCTGTTTTTT. Translated: CASSPIAGGPNTGELFF.

The gene calls are TRBV5-1 and TRBJ2-3, with 7 bases identical to TRBD2. Trimming at V came to 0 bases and at J to 4 bases, leaving 5 bases not matched to a gene. The CDR3 is 15 residues long. Germline V gene sequence: CDR1 SGHRS, CDR2 YFSETQ. The CDR3 protein is CASSLDERDADTQYF. In nucleotides, the CDR3 is TGCGCCAGCAGCTTGGATGAGCGGGACGCAGATACGCAGTATTTT. Full variable domain (remainder filled in from reference TRBV5-1 and TRBJ2-3): KAGVTQTPRYLIKTRGQQVTLSCSPISGHRSVSWYQQTPGQGLQFLFEYFSETQRNKGNFPGRFSGRQFSNSRSEMNVSTLELGDSALYLCASSLDERDADTQYFGPGTRLTVL.

This clone was detected a few times. The gene calls are TRBV19 and TRBJ1-3; D is possibly TRBD1 (6 bases). The germline V gene has CDR1 LNHDA and CDR2 SQIVND (reference sequence). Trimming took 6 bases from V and 3 from J, leaving 15 bases between them. The CDR3 sequence is 15 residues long. The CDR3, as DNA: TGTGCCAGTAGGACCCAAGGGACACTTGGAAACACCATATATTTT. Translation: CASRTQGTLGNTIYF.

Notes on this clone: The same CDR3 also results from other DNA sequences found in this sample. The chain employs TRBV24-1 and TRBJ2-3, with D hard to call. The CDR3 sequence is 12 residues long. V lost 1 base and J lost 5, with 3 bases in between. Germline V gives CDR1 KGHDR, CDR2 SFDVKD. CDR3 DNA: TGTGCCACCAGTGATTTTCGAGATACGCAGTATTTT. This gives the protein CATSDFRDTQYF.

The chain links TRBV5-1 to TRBJ1-1; 10 bases map to TRBD1. The V and J ends lost 2 bases and 4 bases, in that order; junction bases with no gene match: 5. The CDR3 runs 15 residues. Germline V CDR1 and CDR2: SGHRS, YFSETQ. In DNA form, the CDR3 reads TGCGCCAGCAGCTTCGGGACAGGGGCGAGCACTGAAGCTTTCTTT. Its protein is CASSFGTGASTEAFF.

The rearrangement links TRBV7-9 to TRBJ1-2, with a weak D call TRBD1 (5 bases). The CDR3 is made up of 15 amino acids. The V end was cut by 4 bases, the J end by 7 bases, with 19 bases between. Germline V lookup: CDR1 SEHNR, CDR2 FQNEAQ (reference sequence). The CDR3 DNA reads as TGTGCCAGCAGCTCACTGAACCAGGGATTTCGTGGCTACACCTTC. The encoded protein is CASSSLNQGFRGYTF.